A selection of T cell receptor beta chains follows, all from one sample in a study of identical twins. Using its own MiXCR run on the 5' RACE reads, TCRdb lists one record per CDR3 protein. Found here are around 450,000 distinct CDR3 sequences, 14% of them singletons; the top ten hold 0.52%. The same specimen was also included in a second study, on yellow fever vaccine responses in identical twins.

Sequenced: CD4+ T cells sorted from blood. These receptors were collected from a woman aged 18-29 years in good health. The CDR3 runs from the conserved cysteine through the conserved F or W. Fields, in order: V gene, J gene, D gene, clone size, CDR3 protein, CDR3 DNA. A D gene is named only where the DNA matches it firmly. The size of a clone is reported for some rows only, either as once, few or many, or as a class for expanded clones.

v_call: TRBV28
j_call: TRBJ1-5
d_call: -
clone_size: few
cdr3_aa: CASTLGIYSNQPQHF
cdr3_nt: TGTGCCAGCACCCTGGGCATTTATAGCAATCAGCCCCAGCATTTT

v_call: TRBV2
j_call: TRBJ2-7
d_call: -
clone_size: few
cdr3_aa: CASSEQSSGEQYF
cdr3_nt: TGTGCCAGCAGTGAACAGTCTTCCGGAGAGCAGTACTTC

v_call: TRBV7-9
j_call: TRBJ1-6
d_call: -
clone_size: -
cdr3_aa: CATQGTGNSPLHF
cdr3_nt: TGTGCCACCCAAGGTACAGGGAATTCACCCCTCCACTTT

v_call: TRBV2
j_call: TRBJ2-2
d_call: TRBD1
clone_size: -
cdr3_aa: CASGRQGAPTGELFF
cdr3_nt: TGTGCCAGCGGGCGGCAGGGGGCGCCCACCGGGGAGCTGTTTTTT

v_call: TRBV7-2
j_call: TRBJ2-1
d_call: -
clone_size: few
cdr3_aa: CASSYREGSYNEQFF
cdr3_nt: TGTGCCAGCAGCTACAGGGAAGGGTCCTACAATGAGCAGTTCTTC

v_call: TRBV30
j_call: TRBJ1-2
d_call: -
clone_size: -
cdr3_aa: CAWSVDYGYTF
cdr3_nt: TGTGCCTGGAGTGTAGACTATGGCTACACCTTC

v_call: TRBV11-3
j_call: TRBJ2-3
d_call: -
clone_size: -
cdr3_aa: CASSLGVGNTQYF
cdr3_nt: TGTGCCAGCAGCCTAGGAGTGGGTAATACGCAGTATTTT

v_call: TRBV6-1
j_call: TRBJ2-6
d_call: TRBD1
clone_size: few
cdr3_aa: CASSDRTGVSSGANVLTF
cdr3_nt: TGTGCCAGCAGTGATCGGACAGGAGTTAGCTCTGGGGCCAACGTCCTGACTTTC

v_call: TRBV6-2/TRBV6-3
j_call: TRBJ2-7
d_call: -
clone_size: few
cdr3_aa: CASSYNWYEQYF
cdr3_nt: TGTGCCAGCAGTTATAATTGGTACGAGCAGTACTTC

v_call: TRBV7-2
j_call: TRBJ2-7
d_call: TRBD2
clone_size: few
cdr3_aa: CASSKLAGTYEQYF
cdr3_nt: TGTGCCAGCAGTAAACTAGCGGGCACATACGAGCAGTACTTC

v_call: TRBV6-1
j_call: TRBJ2-7
d_call: -
clone_size: few
cdr3_aa: CASSEANEQYF
cdr3_nt: TGTGCCAGCAGTGAAGCAAACGAGCAGTACTTC

v_call: TRBV12-2
j_call: TRBJ2-1
d_call: -
clone_size: -
cdr3_aa: CASRLDSTSICNEQFF
cdr3_nt: TGTGCAAGTCGCTTAGATTCAACTAGTATTTGCAATGAGCAGTTCTTC

v_call: TRBV7-2
j_call: TRBJ2-2
d_call: -
clone_size: -
cdr3_aa: CASSLALVNTGELFF
cdr3_nt: TGTGCCAGCAGCTTAGCGTTGGTGAACACCGGGGAGCTGTTTTTT

v_call: TRBV24-1
j_call: TRBJ2-7
d_call: TRBD1
clone_size: -
cdr3_aa: CATSDSPGGEQYF
cdr3_nt: TGTGCCACCAGTGATTCCCCAGGGGGCGAGCAGTACTTC

v_call: TRBV5-1
j_call: TRBJ1-2
d_call: TRBD1
clone_size: few
cdr3_aa: CASSQTGGGSGYTF
cdr3_nt: TGCGCCAGCAGCCAGACAGGGGGAGGTTCTGGCTACACCTTC

v_call: TRBV5-1
j_call: TRBJ2-1
d_call: -
clone_size: few
cdr3_aa: CASSLADSNEQFF
cdr3_nt: TGCGCCAGCAGCTTGGCCGACAGCAATGAGCAGTTCTTC

v_call: TRBV25-1
j_call: TRBJ2-7
d_call: -
clone_size: few
cdr3_aa: CASSEAGHMIGGQYF
cdr3_nt: TGTGCCAGCAGTGAGGCGGGACATATGATCGGAGGGCAGTACTTC

v_call: TRBV6-5
j_call: TRBJ2-3
d_call: TRBD2
clone_size: few
cdr3_aa: CASSYSTSGGEDTQYF
cdr3_nt: TGTGCCAGCAGTTATTCGACTAGCGGGGGTGAAGATACGCAGTATTTT

v_call: TRBV4-2
j_call: TRBJ1-3
d_call: -
clone_size: few
cdr3_aa: CASSQEAAFGNTIYF
cdr3_nt: TGTGCCAGCAGCCAAGAGGCAGCCTTTGGAAACACCATATATTTT

v_call: TRBV12-3/TRBV12-4
j_call: TRBJ2-1
d_call: -
clone_size: few
cdr3_aa: CASSQSHSSSYNEQFF
cdr3_nt: TGTGCCAGCAGCCAGTCACACAGTAGCTCCTACAATGAGCAGTTCTTC

v_call: TRBV20-1
j_call: TRBJ2-7
d_call: -
clone_size: -
cdr3_aa: CSASRVPLASTYEQYF
cdr3_nt: TGCAGTGCATCTAGGGTTCCCCTCGCCTCGACCTACGAGCAGTACTTC

v_call: TRBV9
j_call: TRBJ2-2
d_call: -
clone_size: many
cdr3_aa: CASSVFGGPSNTGELFF
cdr3_nt: TGTGCCAGCAGCGTTTTTGGGGGCCCTTCGAACACCGGGGAGCTGTTTTTT

v_call: TRBV12-3/TRBV12-4
j_call: TRBJ1-1
d_call: -
clone_size: few
cdr3_aa: CASTIRVNTEAFF
cdr3_nt: TGTGCCAGCACCATCAGGGTGAACACTGAAGCTTTCTTT

v_call: TRBV7-2
j_call: TRBJ2-7
d_call: -
clone_size: -
cdr3_aa: CASSLALRGGKQYF
cdr3_nt: TGTGCCAGCAGCTTAGCGCTAAGGGGGGGAAAGCAGTACTTC

v_call: TRBV12-3/TRBV12-4
j_call: TRBJ2-3
d_call: -
clone_size: -
cdr3_aa: CASSLGSRITDTQYF
cdr3_nt: TGTGCCAGCAGTTTAGGATCGCGGATCACAGATACGCAGTATTTT

v_call: TRBV28
j_call: TRBJ2-7
d_call: TRBD1
clone_size: -
cdr3_aa: CASRAPGQGGYEQYF
cdr3_nt: TGTGCCAGCCGTGCTCCGGGACAGGGGGGCTACGAGCAGTACTTC

v_call: TRBV3-1
j_call: TRBJ1-1
d_call: -
clone_size: -
cdr3_aa: CASSQEFAEAFF
cdr3_nt: TGTGCCAGCAGCCAAGAGTTCGCTGAAGCTTTCTTT

v_call: TRBV6-2/TRBV6-3
j_call: TRBJ2-5
d_call: TRBD2
clone_size: -
cdr3_aa: CASSYNGRALYQETQYF
cdr3_nt: TGTGCCAGCAGTTACAACGGGAGGGCGTTGTACCAAGAGACCCAGTACTTC

v_call: TRBV5-1
j_call: TRBJ2-5
d_call: -
clone_size: -
cdr3_aa: CASSFTRGRETQYF
cdr3_nt: TGCGCCAGCAGCTTCACCCGGGGCCGGGAGACCCAGTACTTC

v_call: TRBV7-2
j_call: TRBJ2-7
d_call: TRBD2
clone_size: few
cdr3_aa: CASSLTSGRINEQYF
cdr3_nt: TGTGCCAGCAGCTTGACTAGCGGGAGAATCAACGAGCAGTACTTC

v_call: TRBV5-1
j_call: TRBJ1-3
d_call: -
clone_size: many
cdr3_aa: CASSLTNSGNTIYF
cdr3_nt: TGCGCCAGCAGCTTGACAAACTCTGGAAACACCATATATTTT

v_call: TRBV7-9
j_call: TRBJ2-3
d_call: TRBD2
clone_size: few
cdr3_aa: CASTWGVAGGVTDTQYF
cdr3_nt: TGTGCCAGCACCTGGGGTGTAGCGGGAGGCGTCACAGATACGCAGTATTTT

v_call: TRBV12-3/TRBV12-4
j_call: TRBJ2-7
d_call: -
clone_size: few
cdr3_aa: CASTTASYEQYF
cdr3_nt: TGTGCCAGCACGACAGCGAGCTACGAGCAGTACTTC

v_call: TRBV5-1
j_call: TRBJ2-7
d_call: -
clone_size: few
cdr3_aa: CASSLASQEIYEQYF
cdr3_nt: TGCGCCAGCAGCTTGGCCAGCCAGGAGATCTACGAGCAGTACTTC

v_call: TRBV29-1
j_call: TRBJ2-5
d_call: TRBD1
clone_size: -
cdr3_aa: CSVRQGSETQYF
cdr3_nt: TGCAGCGTACGACAGGGGTCAGAGACCCAGTACTTC

v_call: TRBV20-1
j_call: TRBJ2-1
d_call: TRBD2
clone_size: -
cdr3_aa: CSAFRGLAGYNEQFF
cdr3_nt: TGCAGTGCCTTCAGGGGACTAGCGGGGTACAATGAGCAGTTCTTC

v_call: TRBV27
j_call: TRBJ1-5
d_call: -
clone_size: few
cdr3_aa: CASSLRATGSNQPQHF
cdr3_nt: TGTGCCAGCAGTTTACGGGCCACAGGTAGCAATCAGCCCCAGCATTTT

v_call: TRBV20-1
j_call: TRBJ2-5
d_call: -
clone_size: few
cdr3_aa: CSAQRPLRGVYQETQYF
cdr3_nt: TGCAGTGCCCAGCGGCCCTTAAGGGGGGTGTACCAAGAGACCCAGTACTTC

v_call: TRBV5-1
j_call: TRBJ2-1
d_call: TRBD2
clone_size: many
cdr3_aa: CASRTSGGRWGDEQFF
cdr3_nt: TGCGCCAGCAGGACTAGCGGGGGCCGTTGGGGGGATGAGCAGTTCTTC

v_call: TRBV6-1
j_call: TRBJ2-2
d_call: TRBD1
clone_size: few
cdr3_aa: CASRRTGNTGELFF
cdr3_nt: TGTGCCAGCAGGAGGACAGGGAACACCGGGGAGCTGTTTTTT